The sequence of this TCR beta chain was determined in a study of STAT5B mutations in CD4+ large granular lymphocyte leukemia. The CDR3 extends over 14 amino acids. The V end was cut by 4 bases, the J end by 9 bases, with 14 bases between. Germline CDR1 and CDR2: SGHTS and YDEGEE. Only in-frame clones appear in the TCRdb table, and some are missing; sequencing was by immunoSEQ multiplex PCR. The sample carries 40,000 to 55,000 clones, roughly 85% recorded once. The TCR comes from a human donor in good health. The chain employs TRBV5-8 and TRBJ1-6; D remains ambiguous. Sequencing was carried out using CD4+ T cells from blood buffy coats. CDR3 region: CASSRAGGSSPLHF. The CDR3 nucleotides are TGTGCCAGCAGCCGGGCGGGAGGGAGTTCACCCCTCCACTTT.